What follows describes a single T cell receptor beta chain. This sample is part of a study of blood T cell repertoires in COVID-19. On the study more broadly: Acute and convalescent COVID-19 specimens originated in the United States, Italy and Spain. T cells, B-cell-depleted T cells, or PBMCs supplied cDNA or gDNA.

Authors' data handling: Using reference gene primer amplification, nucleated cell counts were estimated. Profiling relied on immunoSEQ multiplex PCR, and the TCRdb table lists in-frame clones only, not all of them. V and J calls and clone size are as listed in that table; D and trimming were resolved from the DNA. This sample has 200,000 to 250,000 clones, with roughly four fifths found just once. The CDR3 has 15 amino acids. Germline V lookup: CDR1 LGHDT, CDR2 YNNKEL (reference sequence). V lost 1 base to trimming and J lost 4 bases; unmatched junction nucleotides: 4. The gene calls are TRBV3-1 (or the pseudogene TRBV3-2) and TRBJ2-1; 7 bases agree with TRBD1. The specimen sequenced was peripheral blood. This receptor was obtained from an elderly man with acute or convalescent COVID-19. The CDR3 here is CASSQGDRGYNEQFF. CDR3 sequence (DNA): TGTGCCAGCAGCCAAGGGGACAGAGGGTACAATGAGCAGTTCTTC.